The clone carrying this TCR beta chain has at least ten counts. No antigen is known for it. These data come from a study of early T cells in non-severe SARS-CoV-2 infection. Turning to the study itself: Bulk RNA from unsorted whole blood was sequenced; chains were unpaired.

Individual cDNA molecules each received unique molecular identifiers attached to them. TCRdb redid the calling of the 5' RACE reads with MiXCR, one entry per CDR3 protein. The sample consists of approximately 71,000 distinct CDR3 sequences, around 15% of them appearing once. General study points: Clonotype matching in VDJdb favored anti-spike CD8 responses and did not capture private and CD4 specificities.

The sequence was collected from an adult who was a healthcare worker with PCR-confirmed SARS-CoV-2 infection or an uninfected control (not recorded which). Sequenced input: whole blood.

The CDR3 DNA sequence: TGTGCCAGCAGTTTACATCCCGGAACCTACGAGCAGTACTTC. Translated: CASSLHPGTYEQYF. This chain links TRBV28 with TRBJ2-7, with D unclear. V was pared by 2 bases and J by 2 bases, with 10 bases between. The CDR3 loop spans 14 amino acids. The germline gives CDR1 MDHEN, CDR2 SYDVKM.